Presented here are 25 T cell receptor beta chains from one specimen sequenced in a study of cytomegalovirus exposure and HLA in healthy donors. TCRdb keeps only in-frame clones here, not all; method: immunoSEQ multiplex PCR. The table has under 200,000 clones, about 90% seen once. Material: PBMCs. These receptors originate from a young woman in good health and CMV-seropositive.

The genes are TRBV4-2 and TRBJ2-7; D not resolved. In germline, CDR1 is LGHNA, CDR2 YNFKEQ. Trimming pared 4 bases from V and 2 bases from J, leaving 21 bases between. This CDR3 has 17 amino acids. The CDR3 sequence is CASSRGEAASATYEQYF. Here the CDR3 DNA reads TGTGCCAGCAGCCGCGGCGAAGCAGCCAGCGCTACCTACGAGCAGTACTTC.

V gene TRBV10-2 combines with J gene TRBJ2-7; D may be TRBD1 (5 bases). The CDR3 covers 12 residues. The V gene's germline CDR1 is WSHSY and CDR2 SAAADI. V was cut by 6 bases and J by 1 base, with 7 bases left in between. In DNA, the CDR3 is TGCGCCAGCAGAGGGGTTTCCTACGAGCAGTACTTC. Translated: CASRGVSYEQYF.

The CDR3 sequence: CASSQVTSGRVDTQYF. The CDR3 coding sequence is TGCGCCAGCAGCCAAGTGACTAGCGGGAGGGTGGATACGCAGTATTTT. This chain uses TRBV4-3 with TRBJ2-3; 14 bases agree with TRBD2. The ends lost 1 base at V and 6 bases at J; junction bases unmatched: 3. The CDR3 consists of 16 residues. Germline V lookup: CDR1 LGHNA, CDR2 YSLEER.

The chain recombines TRBV5-4 with TRBJ2-5; D gene unclear. The CDR3 is 12 residues long. Germline CDR1 is SGHNT and CDR2 is YYREEE (reference sequence). Trimming pared 2 bases from V and 5 bases from J, leaving 7 bases between. The CDR3 loop reads CASSFQRETQYF. In DNA, the CDR3 is TGTGCCAGCAGCTTTCAGAGGGAGACCCAGTACTTC.

The chain couples TRBV7-2 to TRBJ2-5; no clear D gene. Trimming took off 3 bases at V and 4 bases at J, with 3 bases between the two ends. The CDR3 has 11 amino acids. Per the germline V gene, CDR1 is SGHTA and CDR2 is FQGNSA. The CDR3 nucleotides are TGTGCCAGCAGCTTCGGAGAGACCCAGTACTTC. Translating it yields CASSFGETQYF. Full variable domain (missing parts from reference TRBV7-2 and TRBJ2-5): GAGVSQSPSNKVTEKGKDVELRCDPISGHTALYWYRQSLGQGLEFLIYFQGNSAPDKSGLPSDRFSAERTGGSVSTLTIQRTQQEDSAVYLCASSFGETQYFGPGTRLLVL.

The chain couples TRBV15 to TRBJ2-1; 9 positions match TRBD2. The CDR3 is 18 residues long. Per germline, CDR1 LNHNV and CDR2 YYDKDF (reference sequence). The junction had 11 bases not matched to a gene; V was cut back by 0 bases and J by 5 bases. In DNA form, the CDR3 reads TGTGCCACCAGCAGAGAGCCCATGGTGGCGGGGGGGAACAATGAGCAGTTCTTC. It translates to CATSREPMVAGGNNEQFF. Variable domain in full (rest from reference TRBV15 and TRBJ2-1): DAMVIQNPRYQVTQFGKPVTLSCSQTLNHNVMYWYQQKSSQAPKLLFHYYDKDFNNEADTPDNFQSRRPNTSFCFLDIRSPGLGDTAMYLCATSREPMVAGGNNEQFFGPGTRLTVL.

The chain employs TRBV6-1 and TRBJ2-7; D remains ambiguous. The CDR3 covers 11 residues. The V end lost 4 bases, the J end lost 4 bases, and 5 bases lay between the germline ends. Per germline, CDR1 MNHNS and CDR2 SASEGT. In DNA form, the CDR3 reads TGTGCCAGCAGTGGCAGTTACGAGCAGTACTTC. Translation gives CASSGSYEQYF.

In regard to this clone: In the same sample, other DNA sequences code for this CDR3. CDR3 sequence (DNA): TGTGCCAGTAGTCTAGCGGGGGGCCCGACCTACGAGCAGTACTTC. It yields the protein CASSLAGGPTYEQYF. V is TRBV19 and J is TRBJ2-7; 11 bases are a match to TRBD2. This CDR3 contains 15 residues. Germline V lookup: CDR1 LNHDA, CDR2 SQIVND (reference sequence). Germline trimming cut 5 bases from V and 2 bases from J; bases unmatched to any gene: 5. Full variable domain (outside the CDR3, taken from reference TRBV19 and TRBJ2-7): DGGITQSPKYLFRKEGQNVTLSCEQNLNHDAMYWYRQDPGQGLRLIYYSQIVNDFQKGDIAEGYSVSREKKESFPLTVTSAQKNPTAFYLCASSLAGGPTYEQYFGPGTRLTVT.

This chain connects TRBV9 to TRBJ2-3; D gene uncertain. This CDR3 is built from 11 residues. Germline CDR1 reads SGDLS; CDR2 reads YYNGEE. V shed 3 bases and J shed 8 bases, with 7 bases lying between them. The DNA for the CDR3 is TGTGCCAGCAGCGCCACCGGTACGCAGTATTTT. Protein product: CASSATGTQYF.

This clone was recorded once. CDR3 residues: CASSPSNGNEGGNEQFF. CDR3 nucleotide sequence: TGTGCCAGCAGCCCCTCTAACGGTAATGAAGGGGGTAATGAGCAGTTCTTC. The chain links TRBV12-1 to TRBJ2-1; no check of the table's D call, TRBD1, against the DNA was made. TRBV12-1 is deemed a pseudogene. The CDR3 has 17 residues.

The CDR3 sequence: CASSIKGAKLNTGELFF. DNA for the CDR3: TGTGCCAGCAGCATCAAGGGGGCTAAATTAAACACCGGGGAGCTGTTTTTT. This sequence joins TRBV21-1 and TRBJ2-2; the tabulated D call, TRBD1, remains unverified against the DNA. TRBV21-1 constitutes a pseudogene. This CDR3 has 17 residues.

V usage is TRBV13 and J usage is TRBJ2-5, with TRBD1 as a possible D gene (5 bases). The CDR3 sequence is 14 residues long. With 4 bases removed from V and 0 bases from J, the gap between germline ends came to 9 bases. Germline CDR1 reads PRHDT; CDR2 reads FYEKMQ (reference sequence). The CDR3 here is CASSYYRYQETQYF. The CDR3 nucleotides read TGTGCCAGCAGCTACTACAGGTACCAAGAGACCCAGTACTTC.

This chain uses TRBV11-1 with TRBJ2-1, with D possibly being TRBD1 (5 bases). The CDR3 is made up of 13 amino acids. V lost 5 bases and J lost 6, with 11 bases in between. CDR1 and CDR2 (germline): SGHAT, FQDESV (reference sequence). CDR3 bases: TGTGCCAGCAGCCTCGACAGCCGCAATGAGCAGTTCTTC. It encodes CASSLDSRNEQFF.

V gene TRBV19 combines with J gene TRBJ2-6, with D possibly being TRBD1 (5 bases). Looked up from germline, CDR1 is LNHDA and CDR2 is SQIVND (reference sequence). This CDR3 has 16 residues. V lost 5 bases and J lost 0, with 11 bases in between. CDR3 loop: CASSPRQPSGANVLTF. DNA of the CDR3: TGTGCCAGTAGTCCTAGACAGCCCTCTGGGGCCAACGTCCTGACTTTC.

This clone showed up just a few times. This chain connects TRBV6-5 to TRBJ1-5; maybe TRBD1 (6 bases). Germline CDR1 is MNHEY and CDR2 is SVGAGI. Trimming shortened V by 8 bases and J by 4 bases, and 12 bases separated the two germline ends. CDR3 length: 13 residues. CDR3 nucleotide sequence: TGTGCCAGCGGGCCAGGGGCAAATCAGCCCCAGCATTTT. This gives the protein CASGPGANQPQHF.

The sample holds one count of this clone. The chain couples TRBV4-1 to TRBJ1-2; tentatively, D is TRBD1 (6 bases). The CDR3 is 16 residues long. Germline lookup yields CDR1 MGHRA and CDR2 YSYEKL. The V end was cut by 4 bases, the J end by 5 bases, with 20 bases between. The CDR3 protein is CASSPTGAGEGYGYTF. In nucleotides, the CDR3 is TGCGCCAGCAGCCCCACTGGAGCAGGGGAGGGTTATGGCTACACCTTC.

This chain uses TRBV19 with TRBJ2-3; D remains unclear. Germline V gene sequence: CDR1 LNHDA, CDR2 SQIVND (reference sequence). This CDR3 region has 16 residues. Trimming pared 4 bases from V and 2 bases from J, leaving 16 bases between. The CDR3 region has the DNA TGTGCCAGTAGTACACTGACATCTACGAACACAGATACGCAGTATTTT. Translating gives CASSTLTSTNTDTQYF.

This sequence joins TRBV6-6 and TRBJ1-6; D might be TRBD1 (5 bases). Germline V gives CDR1 MNHNY, CDR2 SVGAGI (reference sequence). The CDR3 is 15 amino acids. Trimming shortened V by 7 bases and J by 4 bases, and 14 bases separated the two germline ends. In DNA, the CDR3 is TGTGCCAGCAAGGAAACAGGCTATTATAATTCACCCCTCCACTTT. It translates to CASKETGYYNSPLHF.

The V and J genes are TRBV2 and TRBJ2-7, with D unresolved. The CDR3 consists of 13 residues. Germline V gives CDR1 SNHLY, CDR2 FYNNEI. Trimming removed 4 bases at V and 0 bases at J, with 7 bases between. The CDR3: CASSVASSYEQYF. CDR3 nucleotide sequence: TGTGCCAGCAGTGTTGCCAGCTCCTACGAGCAGTACTTC.

V usage is TRBV7-9 and J usage is TRBJ2-1; weak D call: TRBD2 (6 bases). The V and J ends lost 1 base and 12 bases respectively, with 13 bases between them. This CDR3 has 13 residues. Germline assignment: CDR1 SEHNR and CDR2 FQNEAQ (reference sequence). The CDR3 coding sequence is TGTGCCAGCAGCTTAGTGAGGCGGGACCCGCAGTTCTTC. Amino acids: CASSLVRRDPQFF.

The V gene is TRBV4-1, the J gene TRBJ2-1; no firm D call. The CDR3 runs to 14 residues. From germline, CDR1 is MGHRA and CDR2 YSYEKL. Trimming removed 4 bases at V and 5 bases at J, with 12 bases between. The CDR3 is CASSLPPLHNEQFF. The CDR3 nucleotides read TGCGCCAGCAGCCTCCCCCCCCTCCACAATGAGCAGTTCTTC.

The chain joins TRBV29-1 to TRBJ2-1; D not certain. The CDR3 covers 14 residues. The V gene lost 5 bases and the J gene lost 0 bases, with 11 bases spanning the gap. Germline values: CDR1 SQVTM, CDR2 ANQGSEA. CDR3 in amino acids: CSVYNPSSYNEQFF. The CDR3 nucleotides are TGCAGCGTTTATAATCCGAGCTCCTACAATGAGCAGTTCTTC.

This clone has just one count. This CDR3 reads CAIGLAGGDTQYF. CDR3 coding DNA: TGTGCCATTGGACTAGCGGGAGGAGATACGCAGTATTTT. The chain is built from TRBV10-3 and TRBJ2-3, with 14 nucleotides matching TRBD2. V dropped 9 bases and J dropped 5; count of bases not matched to a gene: 1. The CDR3 has 13 residues. Germline values: CDR1 ENHRY, CDR2 SYGVKD.

This clone was found a few times. The rearrangement uses TRBV11-2 and TRBJ1-2; no clear D gene. The CDR3 sequence is 14 residues long. Germline V gene lookup returns CDR1 SGHAT and CDR2 FQNNGV. Trimming took off 2 bases at V and 7 bases at J, with 14 bases between the two ends. CDR3 sequence: CASSLRVGGFGYTF. Here the CDR3 DNA reads TGTGCCAGCAGCTTACGAGTAGGAGGGTTTGGCTACACCTTC.

The rearrangement uses TRBV29-1 and TRBJ1-2; no firm D call. V lost 3 bases and J lost 2, with 7 bases in between. CDR3 length: 12 residues. Looked up from germline, CDR1 is SQVTM and CDR2 is ANQGSEA. In DNA form, the CDR3 reads TGCAGCGTTGATCACGGGAACTATGGCTACACCTTC. Translation: CSVDHGNYGYTF.